Below are 9 T cell receptor beta chains sequenced from a single sample in a study of T cell responses to AZD1222 COVID-19 vaccine. Method: immunoSEQ multiplex PCR; TCRdb's copy keeps in-frame clones and lacks some. The repertoire holds some 130,000 clones, roughly 93% seen once, with approximately 1.1% in the top ten. The sequences come from peripheral blood, collected 28 days after the second AZD1222 dose. The receptors come from an adult who received the AZD1222 COVID-19 vaccine.

The rearrangement joins TRBV6-5 to TRBJ2-7; 9 nucleotides agree with TRBD1. Germline V CDR1 and CDR2: MNHEY, SVGAGI. CDR3 length: 15 residues. V lost 5 bases and J lost 5; bases outside the gene matches: 10. CDR3 nucleotide sequence: TGTGCCAGCAGTCCATGGCCGGGACAGGGACACGAGCAGTACTTC. Amino acids: CASSPWPGQGHEQYF.

The V call is TRBV6-4, the J call TRBJ2-1, with D possibly matching TRBD2 (5 bases). Trimming took off 6 bases at V and 5 bases at J, with 14 bases between the two ends. The CDR3 runs to 14 residues. Germline V gene lookup returns CDR1 MRHNA and CDR2 SNTAGT. DNA for the CDR3: TGTGCCAGCAGGGCTCGGGGTGGGGACAATGAGCAGTTCTTC. It yields the protein CASRARGGDNEQFF.

Only one count was recorded for this clone. The CDR3 is CASSQRVYGYTF. CDR3 nucleotides: TGTGCCAGCAGCCAAAGGGTCTATGGCTACACCTTC. V usage is TRBV7-2 and J usage is TRBJ1-2; D gene unclear. In germline, CDR1 is SGHTA, CDR2 FQGNSA. The CDR3 is 12 amino acids. Trimming removed 5 bases at V and 4 bases at J, with 8 bases between. The entire variable domain, with the rest obtained from reference TRBV7-2 and TRBJ1-2, is as follows: GAGVSQSPSNKVTEKGKDVELRCDPISGHTALYWYRQSLGQGLEFLIYFQGNSAPDKSGLPSDRFSAERTGGSVSTLTIQRTQQEDSAVYLCASSQRVYGYTFGSGTRLTVV.

The chain is built from TRBV6-1 and TRBJ2-1; D is ambiguous. The germline gives CDR1 MNHNS, CDR2 SASEGT. Trimming took 3 bases from V and 1 from J, leaving 7 bases between them. The CDR3 sequence is 14 residues long. The CDR3 DNA reads as TGTGCCAGCAGTGAGAGCCGGTCCTACAATGAGCAGTTCTTC. Its translation: CASSESRSYNEQFF.

The CDR3 spells CASSLEQPYEQYF. The CDR3 DNA follows: TGTGCCAGCAGTTTAGAGCAACCCTACGAGCAGTACTTC. This rearrangement joins TRBV12-3 or TRBV12-4 to TRBJ2-7, with unresolved D. V gave up 1 base and J gave up 2 bases, with 6 bases separating them. The CDR3 runs to 13 residues.

The chain is built from TRBV2 and TRBJ2-7; D is ambiguous. CDR1 is SNHLY and CDR2 is FYNNEI in the germline V gene. The CDR3 is made up of 11 amino acids. V lost 4 bases to trimming and J lost 3 bases, with 4 bases between them. In DNA, the CDR3 is TGTGCCAGCAGTGGAAGCTACGAGCAGTACTTC. It is translated as CASSGSYEQYF.

The chain is built from TRBV27 and TRBJ1-1; no reliable D call. The germline V gene has CDR1 MNHEY and CDR2 SMNVEV (reference sequence). V was trimmed by 3 bases and J by 4 bases, leaving 9 bases between them. The CDR3 contains 13 residues. DNA for the CDR3: TGTGCCAGCAGTTTGATGGTAGGCACTGAAGCTTTCTTT. Translating gives CASSLMVGTEAFF.

The J gene is TRBJ1-2, the V gene TRBV5-4; TRBD1 might be the D (5 bases). The V and J ends lost 0 bases and 4 bases respectively, with 7 bases between them. Germline V CDR1 and CDR2: SGHNT, YYREEE (reference sequence). The CDR3 is made up of 13 amino acids. In DNA form, the CDR3 reads TGTGCCAGCAGCTTGGAGGGGCCCTATGGCTACACCTTC. Protein sequence: CASSLEGPYGYTF.

The genes are TRBV5-1 and TRBJ2-1, with D maybe TRBD1 (5 bases). Germline V lookup: CDR1 SGHRS, CDR2 YFSETQ. V lost 0 bases, J lost 9 bases, and 10 bases lay in between. The CDR3 covers 13 residues. The DNA of the CDR3 is TGCGCCAGCAGCTTGGGACAGCTTACTGAGCAGTTCTTC. Translating gives CASSLGQLTEQFF.